The rows below give T cell receptor beta chains drawn from one sample of a study of cytomegalovirus exposure and HLA in healthy donors. Assay: immunoSEQ multiplex PCR; the TCRdb copy retains only in-frame clones and omits some. The sample has about 89,000 clones; about 80% are singletons. The specimen was PBMCs. The receptors derive from a male donor in good health and CMV-seronegative. Each CDR3 is given with its conserved first and last residue. A D gene is named only where the DNA matches it firmly. Clone sizes are given selectively: once, few, many, or a class where the clone is expanded.

>-|TRBJ1-5|TRBV4-3|-
CASSQGAGNQPQHF
TGCGCCAGCAGCCAAGGAGCGGGGAATCAGCCCCAGCATTTT
>-|TRBJ2-2|TRBV30|-
CAWSVLFLGELFF
TGTGCCTGGAGTGTATTGTTCCTCGGGGAGCTGTTTTTT
>TRBD1|TRBJ1-5|TRBV2|few
CASGGQANQPQHF
TGTGCCAGCGGGGGACAGGCAAATCAGCCCCAGCATTTT
>-|TRBJ2-5|TRBV6-4|-
CARTQVQLEETQYF
TGTGCCAGGACGCAGGTTCAACTCGAAGAGACCCAGTACTTC
>-|TRBJ2-7|TRBV5-1|-
CASSFTVSYEQYF
TGCGCCAGCAGCTTCACAGTATCTTACGAGCAGTACTTC
>-|TRBJ2-7|TRBV27|-
CASSLKLPPWEQYF
TGTGCCAGCTCTCTTAAACTACCCCCCTGGGAGCAGTACTTC
>-|TRBJ1-5|TRBV7-2|-
CASSLGGQASNQPQHF
TGTGCCAGCAGCTTGGGAGGGCAGGCTAGCAATCAGCCCCAGCATTTT
>-|TRBJ1-1|TRBV7-8|once
CASSLRGIEAFF
TGTGCCAGCAGCCTTCGGGGTATTGAAGCTTTCTTT
>TRBD2|TRBJ2-1|TRBV7-9|once
CSSSSWTSGSSYNEQFF
TGTTCCAGCAGCTCTTGGACTAGCGGGAGCTCCTACAATGAGCAGTTCTTC
>-|TRBJ2-6|TRBV7-6|few
CASSSTGTGANVLTF
TGTGCCAGCAGTTCAACAGGGACTGGGGCCAACGTCCTGACTTTC
>-|TRBJ2-7|TRBV11-2|once
CASSLFPQGTPYEQYF
TGTGCCAGCAGCTTATTCCCCCAGGGTACCCCCTACGAGCAGTACTTC